The 14 T cell receptor beta chains below were found in one sample sequenced in a study of control samples from healthy donors and cancer patients. Profiled with immunoSEQ multiplex PCR; TCRdb holds only in-frame clones, not every one. The data contain about 140,000 clones, under 95% of them singletons. Sequenced input: blood. The receptors derive from a middle-aged man in good health.

This chain uses TRBV27 with TRBJ2-7, with TRBD2 as a possible D gene (6 bases). The V gene's germline CDR1 is MNHEY and CDR2 SMNVEV (reference sequence). With 9 bases removed from V and 7 bases from J, the gap between germline ends came to 22 bases. The length of the CDR3 is 14 residues. For the CDR3, the DNA is TGTGCCAGTACCCCTTCGGGACTGCCTCGGGAGCAGTACTTC. Protein product: CASTPSGLPREQYF.

The V and J genes are TRBV9 and TRBJ2-2; tentative D call: TRBD2 (5 bases). The CDR3 runs to 15 residues. With 0 bases removed from V and 3 bases from J, the gap between germline ends came to 9 bases. The V gene's germline CDR1 is SGDLS and CDR2 YYNGEE. The CDR3 here is CASSVASGYTGELFF. In DNA, the CDR3 is TGTGCCAGCAGCGTAGCTTCGGGATACACCGGGGAGCTGTTTTTT.

The chain recombines TRBV24-1 with TRBJ2-7; D gene uncertain. The length of the CDR3 is 14 residues. Germline loops: CDR1 KGHDR, CDR2 SFDVKD. The germline V and J ends were trimmed by 3 bases and 2 bases, with 10 bases remaining between them. The CDR3 nucleotides read TGTGCCACCAGTGATCGAGCAGCACCCTACGAGCAGTACTTC. It encodes CATSDRAAPYEQYF.

V usage is TRBV27 and J usage is TRBJ1-1, with D possibly matching TRBD1 (6 bases). The germline V gene encodes CDR1 MNHEY and CDR2 SMNVEV (reference sequence). Trimming cost V 6 bases and J 0 bases, with 32 bases left between them. CDR3 length: 21 residues. The CDR3 DNA reads TGTGCCAGCAGAAAGGCATGGCAGGGGTCCCCGAGCTTCGAGATGAACACTGAAGCTTTCTTT. This codes for CASRKAWQGSPSFEMNTEAFF.

This chain uses TRBV6-4 with TRBJ1-4; D unclear. The CDR3 sequence is 14 residues long. Germline CDR1 is MRHNA and CDR2 is SNTAGT. V lost 6 bases, J lost 0 bases, and 8 bases lay in between. CDR3 sequence (DNA): TGTGCCAGCAGAGCGGACGCAACTAATGAAAAACTGTTTTTT. Its translation is CASRADATNEKLFF.

The chain employs TRBV6-5 and TRBJ2-7; TRBD2 is a possible D gene (5 bases). The CDR3 has 15 residues. V was trimmed by 0 bases and J by 6 bases, leaving 15 bases between them. In germline, CDR1 is MNHEY, CDR2 SVGAGI. The CDR3 here is CASSYSNGNNAEQYF. The CDR3, as DNA: TGTGCCAGCAGTTACTCGAACGGGAATAACGCCGAGCAGTACTTC.

The chain joins TRBV28 to TRBJ1-4; TRBD1 matches at 10 bases. The germline CDR1 and CDR2 sequences are MDHEN and SYDVKM. With 3 bases clipped from V and 5 bases from J, the junction kept 9 bases outside the gene matches. CDR3 size: 17 residues. CDR3 nucleotide sequence: TGTGCCAGCAGTTTGACAGGGGGCTGGAGGGGGAATGAAAAACTGTTTTTT. Its protein product is CASSLTGGWRGNEKLFF.

This clone showed up just once. This chain links TRBV18 with TRBJ1-2, with D possibly TRBD1 on 5 matching bases. Trimming cost V 2 bases and J 3 bases, with 10 bases left between them. The CDR3 is 14 residues long. Germline V CDR1 and CDR2: KGHSH, LQKENI. The DNA for the CDR3 is TGTGCCAGCTCACCAGGAACCAGGGACTATGGCTACACCTTC. Amino acids: CASSPGTRDYGYTF. The full variable domain, in which reference TRBV18 and TRBJ1-2 provide the parts outside the CDR3, is NAGVMQNPRHLVRRRGQEARLRCSPMKGHSHVYWYRQLPEEGLKFMVYLQKENIIDESGMPKERFSAEFPKEGPSILRIQQVVRGDSAAYFCASSPGTRDYGYTFGSGTRLTVV.

The rearrangement uses TRBV28 and TRBJ1-1; 7 positions agree with TRBD1. V was pared by 6 bases and J by 7 bases, with 8 bases of the junction left unmatched. This CDR3 is 13 amino acids long. Germline V CDR1 and CDR2: MDHEN, SYDVKM. This CDR3 reads CASRLTGTGEAFF. The DNA of the CDR3 is TGTGCCAGCAGGCTGACAGGGACGGGTGAAGCTTTCTTT.

V and J are TRBV21-1 and TRBJ1-1. TRBV21-1 is a recognized pseudogene. The CDR3 length is 13 residues. CDR3 sequence reads: CASTKGGITEAFF. The CDR3, as DNA: TGTGCCAGCACTAAAGGTGGGATTACTGAAGCTTTCTTT.

The J gene is TRBJ2-1, the V gene TRBV6-5; 8 bases agree with TRBD2. The V gene end was trimmed by 8 bases and the J gene end by 3 bases; junction bases not matched to a gene: 9. Germline V gives CDR1 MNHEY, CDR2 SVGAGI. CDR3 length: 15 amino acids. The CDR3 reads CASGILAEGYNEQFF. The CDR3 nucleotides are TGTGCCAGCGGGATACTAGCGGAAGGCTACAATGAGCAGTTCTTC.

This clone was recorded many times. The chain employs TRBV10-3 and TRBJ1-1; the D gene is possibly TRBD1 (5 bases). Looked up from germline, CDR1 is ENHRY and CDR2 is SYGVKD. The germline V and J ends were trimmed by 1 base and 5 bases, with 17 bases remaining between them. This CDR3 is 16 amino acids long. DNA of the CDR3: TGTGCCATCAGTGAGTGGGTCCGGGGGGGAGAAACTGAAGCTTTCTTT. It codes for CAISEWVRGGETEAFF.

The chain uses TRBV18 and TRBJ2-6; TRBD2 agrees at 11 bases. With 2 bases clipped from V and 0 bases from J, the junction kept 9 bases outside the gene matches. CDR1 and CDR2 (germline): KGHSH, LQKENI. The CDR3 contains 20 residues. The CDR3 loop reads CASSPWDLAGGRSGANVLTF. The DNA for the CDR3 is TGTGCCAGCTCACCATGGGATCTAGCGGGAGGACGCTCTGGGGCCAACGTCCTGACTTTC. The whole variable domain, filled in from reference TRBV18 and TRBJ2-6, reads NAGVMQNPRHLVRRRGQEARLRCSPMKGHSHVYWYRQLPEEGLKFMVYLQKENIIDESGMPKERFSAEFPKEGPSILRIQQVVRGDSAAYFCASSPWDLAGGRSGANVLTFGAGSRLTVL.

This clone occurred once. The chain carries TRBV7-3 and TRBJ2-3, with TRBD2 matching over 9 bases. This CDR3 is 14 amino acids long. CDR1 and CDR2 from the germline V gene are SGHTA and FQGTGA. V lost 5 bases to trimming and J lost 5 bases; unmatched junction nucleotides: 5. CDR3 sequence reads: CASSPAGGGDTQYF. The CDR3 region has the DNA TGTGCCAGCAGCCCCGCGGGGGGGGGAGATACGCAGTATTTT. Filled out from reference TRBV7-3 and TRBJ2-3, the complete variable domain reads GAGVSQTPSNKVTEKGKYVELRCDPISGHTALYWYRQSLGQGPEFLIYFQGTGAADDSGLPNDRFFAVRPEGSVSTLKIQRTERGDSAVYLCASSPAGGGDTQYFGPGTRLTVL.